A single sample is the source of the 31 T cell receptor beta chains below, sequenced in a study of blood T cell repertoires in COVID-19. Assay: immunoSEQ multiplex PCR; the TCRdb copy retains only in-frame clones and omits some. The sample shows fewer than 350,000 clones, about nine tenths of them seen only once. The sample comprised peripheral blood. These receptors were obtained from a man between 40 and 49 years old with active or convalescent COVID-19.

The chain links TRBV6-5 to TRBJ1-6; D is possibly TRBD1 (5 bases). The ends were cut back, 5 bases at V and 3 bases at J, with 11 bases in the middle. The CDR3 runs to 15 residues. Germline V gene data show CDR1 as MNHEY and CDR2 as SVGAGI. The DNA of the CDR3 is TGTGCCAGCAGTCTGGGCAGGGACTATAATTCACCCCTCCACTTT. The encoded protein is CASSLGRDYNSPLHF.

This clone was picked up a small number of times. This chain connects TRBV12-2 to TRBJ1-2; the DNA was not used to check the table's D call, TRBD1. TRBV12-2 is labeled a pseudogene. The CDR3 length is 17 residues. CDR3 DNA: TGTGCAAGTCGCTTAGCGTTGGACAGGGGGTTCAACTATGGCTACACCTTC. The encoded protein is CASRLALDRGFNYGYTF.

This rearrangement joins TRBV6-4 to TRBJ1-1; 9 bases are shared with TRBD1. J was trimmed by 8 bases and V by 5 bases; bases with no gene match: 3. The CDR3 runs 12 residues. Germline CDR1 and CDR2: MRHNA and SNTAGT. The CDR3 sequence is CASSQGTGEAFF. As DNA, the CDR3 is TGTGCCAGCAGTCAAGGGACAGGGGAAGCTTTCTTT.

This sequence joins TRBV12-3 or TRBV12-4 and TRBJ1-1; no firm D call. The CDR3 spans 13 residues. Trimming left V 5 bases short and J 4 bases short, with 11 bases between. CDR3 amino acids: CASSQTFRTEAFF. As DNA, the CDR3 is TGTGCCAGCAGTCAGACATTTCGCACTGAAGCTTTCTTT.

In this sample, this clone turned up once. The chain carries TRBV5-1 and TRBJ1-6, with 8 bases aligning to TRBD1. The CDR3 spans 16 residues. Looked up from germline, CDR1 is SGHRS and CDR2 is YFSETQ. Trimming removed 1 base from V and 12 bases from J; junction bases left unmatched: 12. CDR3 DNA sequence: TGCGCCAGCAGCTTGCAGGGGGCAAGCGATCAAGGACCCCTCCACTTT. This codes for CASSLQGASDQGPLHF.

This chain joins TRBV6-2 or TRBV6-3 and TRBJ2-1; 7 bases fit TRBD1. V lost 5 bases, J lost 9 bases, and 1 base stayed unmatched. CDR1 and CDR2 (germline): MNHEY, SVGEGT. The CDR3 totals 11 residues. The CDR3 region is CASSPGGEQFF. The CDR3 region has the DNA TGTGCCAGCAGTCCAGGGGGTGAGCAGTTCTTC.

The sample holds a few counts of this clone. V is TRBV19 and J is TRBJ1-1, with 7 bases lining up with TRBD1. CDR1 LNHDA and CDR2 SQIVND come from the germline V gene (reference sequence). Losses at the gene ends were 4 bases for V and 1 base for J; bases not matched to a gene: 3. CDR3 length: 14 amino acids. CDR3 sequence reads: CASSSRQGNTEAFF. In nucleotides, the CDR3 is TGTGCCAGTAGTAGCAGACAGGGGAACACTGAAGCTTTCTTT.

The CDR3 spells CASSPSLDEQYF. In DNA, the CDR3 is TGTGCCAGCAGCCCCTCACTCGACGAGCAGTACTTC. V usage is TRBV12-3 or TRBV12-4 and J usage is TRBJ2-7; D remains unclear. V lost 6 bases, J lost 5 bases, and 11 bases lay in between. The CDR3 totals 12 residues.

In this sample, this clone turned up once. J is TRBJ1-1 and V is TRBV20-1; 7 nucleotides line up with TRBD1. Trimming removed 3 bases from V and 13 bases from J; junction bases left unmatched: 14. The CDR3 contains 13 residues. Germline V lookup: CDR1 DFQATT, CDR2 SNEGSKA (reference sequence). Here the CDR3 reads CSASPPGGRVDFF. The CDR3 DNA reads TGCAGTGCTAGTCCTCCAGGGGGAAGGGTAGATTTCTTT.

This clone was counted a few times. J is TRBJ1-2 and V is TRBV4-1, with D perhaps matching TRBD1 (5 bases). The CDR3 is 15 amino acids. V shed 1 base and J shed 4 bases, with 13 bases lying between them. Germline CDR1 MGHRA, CDR2 YSYEKL. This CDR3 reads CASSQVVTGFYGYTF. CDR3 sequence (DNA): TGCGCCAGCAGCCAAGTTGTTACAGGATTCTATGGCTACACCTTC.

This sequence joins TRBV19 and TRBJ1-2, with TRBD1 matching over 7 bases. This CDR3 has 16 residues. V gave up 3 bases and J gave up 5 bases; unmatched junction bases: 12. Germline CDR1 is LNHDA and CDR2 is SQIVND (reference sequence). The CDR3 is CASSIAGTVSLYGYTF. CDR3 in DNA: TGTGCCAGTAGTATCGCGGGGACAGTAAGTCTTTATGGCTACACCTTC.

The chain links TRBV29-1 to TRBJ1-1; D not certain. The CDR3 is made up of 14 amino acids. Germline assignment: CDR1 SQVTM and CDR2 ANQGSEA. Between the trimmed V and J ends, which lost 7 bases and 3 bases, there was a span of 18 bases. The CDR3 sequence is CSAPREGKDTEAFF. The CDR3 coding sequence is TGCAGCGCACCACGGGAGGGTAAGGACACTGAAGCTTTCTTT.

This chain connects TRBV6-6 to TRBJ1-1; D might be TRBD1 (6 bases). V lost 6 bases and J lost 5, with 19 bases in between. The CDR3 is 15 amino acids. Germline-derived CDR1 and CDR2 are MNHNY and SVGAGI (reference sequence). The CDR3 nucleotides are TGTGCCAGCAGCCCAAGCCGACAGGCTGTAACTGAAGCTTTCTTT. It codes for CASSPSRQAVTEAFF.

CDR3 sequence (DNA): TGTGCCACCAGCAGAGATCTTTCAGGTGGGGAGACCCAGTACTTC. It translates to CATSRDLSGGETQYF. This chain uses TRBV15 with TRBJ2-5; D remains unclear. Between the trimmed V and J ends, which lost 0 bases and 5 bases, there was a span of 13 bases. Germline CDR1 reads LNHNV; CDR2 reads YYDKDF (reference sequence). The CDR3 extends over 15 amino acids.

This clone was recorded once. The J gene is TRBJ1-1, the V gene TRBV19, with 10 positions matching TRBD1. V was clipped by 7 bases and J by 4 bases; unmatched bases: 6. The CDR3 has 14 amino acids. Germline loops: CDR1 LNHDA, CDR2 SQIVND (reference sequence). The DNA for the CDR3 is TGTGCCAGTACCAGACAGGGGGCCGGCACTGAAGCTTTCTTT. Protein: CASTRQGAGTEAFF.

This clone was seen a handful of times. The V and J genes are TRBV5-6 and TRBJ2-7; no definite D call. CDR1 is SGHDT and CDR2 is YYEEEE in the germline V gene. V lost 0 bases to trimming and J lost 6 bases, with 4 bases between them. CDR3 length equals 11 residues. CDR3 loop: CASSLVLEQYF. The CDR3 nucleotides are TGTGCCAGCAGCTTGGTCCTCGAGCAGTACTTC.

The rearrangement joins TRBV30 to TRBJ1-4; D perhaps matches TRBD1 (5 bases). Trimming removed 4 bases at V and 0 bases at J, with 9 bases between. Germline V gene sequence: CDR1 GTSNPN, CDR2 SVGIG (reference sequence). CDR3 length: 14 amino acids. In DNA, the CDR3 is TGTGCCTGGACCTCAGGGTCAACTAATGAAAAACTGTTTTTT. Translating it yields CAWTSGSTNEKLFF.

V gene TRBV19 combines with J gene TRBJ1-2; a possible D gene is TRBD1 (5 bases). Looked up from germline, CDR1 is LNHDA and CDR2 is SQIVND (reference sequence). With 1 base removed from V and 4 bases from J, the gap between germline ends came to 10 bases. There are 14 residues in the CDR3. CDR3 in DNA: TGTGCCAGTAGTATAGTAAGGGGAGGCTATGGCTACACCTTC. It is translated as CASSIVRGGYGYTF.

The rearrangement joins TRBV19 to TRBJ2-5, with D tentatively TRBD2 (6 bases). V was shortened by 0 bases and J by 6 bases, with 17 bases between the two germline ends. This CDR3 spans 16 amino acids. Per germline, CDR1 LNHDA and CDR2 SQIVND (reference sequence). The CDR3 here is CASSIDPPGGAKTQYF. DNA of the CDR3: TGTGCCAGTAGTATAGACCCCCCCGGGGGTGCGAAGACCCAGTACTTC.

The V call is TRBV25-1, the J call TRBJ2-1; TRBD1 matches at 9 bases. V shed 1 base and J 3 bases; nucleotides not matched to a gene: 1. This CDR3 spans 15 amino acids. Germline V gene sequence: CDR1 MGHDK, CDR2 SYGVNS. CDR3 protein: CASSEWGQGYNEQFF. CDR3 nucleotides: TGTGCCAGCAGTGAATGGGGACAGGGCTACAATGAGCAGTTCTTC.

V usage is TRBV11-2 and J usage is TRBJ2-3; D possibly corresponds to TRBD2 (6 bases). With 1 base removed from V and 11 bases from J, the gap between germline ends came to 7 bases. CDR1 and CDR2 (germline): SGHAT, FQNNGV. This CDR3 has 11 amino acids. Here the CDR3 DNA reads TGTGCCAGCAGCTTAGCGGGGGAGCAGTATTTT. As protein: CASSLAGEQYF.

The rearrangement joins TRBV6-6 to TRBJ1-3; D possibly corresponds to TRBD1 (5 bases). Germline assignment: CDR1 MNHNY and CDR2 SVGAGI (reference sequence). The CDR3 extends over 16 amino acids. V lost 2 bases to trimming and J lost 4 bases, with 15 bases between them. CDR3 sequence: CASSYGARGEGNTIYF. In DNA form, the CDR3 reads TGTGCCAGCAGTTACGGGGCAAGGGGCGAAGGAAACACCATATATTTT.

The rearrangement uses TRBV7-2 and TRBJ1-5; D may be TRBD1 (5 bases). This CDR3 contains 16 residues. Germline V gives CDR1 SGHTA, CDR2 FQGNSA. The V end lost 0 bases, the J end lost 1 base, and 10 bases lay between the germline ends. The CDR3 sequence: CASSLAPGRSNQPQHF. The CDR3 DNA is TGTGCCAGCAGCTTAGCGCCAGGGCGCAGCAATCAGCCCCAGCATTTT.

This chain joins TRBV7-9 and TRBJ1-1; D uncertain. This CDR3 has 14 amino acids. Germline V CDR1 and CDR2: SEHNR, FQNEAQ (reference sequence). Trimming removed 0 bases from V and 4 bases from J, with 9 bases in between. The CDR3 spells CASSLAVAATEAFF. DNA for the CDR3: TGTGCCAGCAGCTTAGCAGTTGCGGCCACTGAAGCTTTCTTT.

This clone was detected only once. This chain uses TRBV9 with TRBJ2-5, with 7 nucleotides matching TRBD2. The CDR3 consists of 15 residues. J gave up 2 bases and V 4 bases, and 8 bases lay outside the gene matches. CDR1 is SGDLS and CDR2 is YYNGEE in the germline V gene. CDR3 sequence reads: CASSPGTINQETQYF. In nucleotides, the CDR3 is TGTGCCAGCAGCCCCGGGACTATCAATCAAGAGACCCAGTACTTC.

This chain links TRBV3-1 (or the pseudogene TRBV3-2) with TRBJ1-4; D gene uncertain. The CDR3 covers 16 residues. V was trimmed by 1 base and J by 0 bases, leaving 9 bases between them. The germline V gene encodes CDR1 LGHDT and CDR2 YNNKEL (reference sequence). DNA of the CDR3: TGTGCCAGCAGCCAAGCCCCCCAGGCAACTAATGAAAAACTGTTTTTT. It codes for CASSQAPQATNEKLFF.

The V and J genes are TRBV7-5 and TRBJ2-2; no check of the table's D call, TRBD1, against the DNA was made. TRBV7-5 is listed as a pseudogene. This CDR3 comprises 21 residues. The CDR3: CVRSLQGGGRTPESNTGELFF. The CDR3 nucleotides read TGTGTCAGAAGCCTACAAGGGGGTGGGCGAACCCCTGAGTCGAACACCGGGGAGCTGTTTTTT.

This chain uses TRBV2 with TRBJ2-1; 14 nucleotides line up with TRBD2. Per germline, CDR1 SNHLY and CDR2 FYNNEI. V gave up 4 bases and J gave up 8 bases; unmatched junction bases: 7. The CDR3 totals 16 residues. The CDR3 spells CASSVGLAGALDEQFF. CDR3 sequence (DNA): TGTGCCAGCAGTGTGGGACTAGCGGGGGCTTTAGATGAGCAGTTCTTC. Full variable domain (remainder filled in from reference TRBV2 and TRBJ2-1): EPEVTQTPSHQVTQMGQEVILRCVPISNHLYFYWYRQILGQKVEFLVSFYNNEISEKSEIFDDQFSVERPDGSNFTLKIRSTKLEDSAMYFCASSVGLAGALDEQFFGPGTRLTVL.

This chain joins TRBV27 and TRBJ1-1; TRBD1 matches at 8 bases. Germline V gene sequence: CDR1 MNHEY, CDR2 SMNVEV (reference sequence). Trimming at V came to 8 bases and at J to 0 bases, leaving 2 bases not matched to a gene. The CDR3 is 13 residues long. Here the CDR3 reads CASGTGLNTEAFF. CDR3 DNA sequence: TGTGCCAGCGGGACAGGATTGAACACTGAAGCTTTCTTT.

In this sample, this clone turned up once. CDR3 in amino acids: CASSLSQETQYF. In DNA form, the CDR3 reads TGTGCCAGCAGTTTGAGCCAAGAGACCCAGTACTTC. The chain links TRBV12-3 or TRBV12-4 to TRBJ2-5; no reliable D call. Deletions cut 3 bases from V and 1 base from J, with 3 bases between. The CDR3 runs to 12 residues.

This chain connects TRBV4-1 to TRBJ1-1, with 7 bases fitting TRBD1. Germline V gives CDR1 MGHRA, CDR2 YSYEKL. This CDR3 comprises 15 residues. The J segment lost 0 bases and the V segment lost 4 bases, leaving 5 bases of the junction unmatched. The CDR3 DNA is TGCGCCAGCAGCCGCCGAACAGGGGTGAACACTGAAGCTTTCTTT. Residues: CASSRRTGVNTEAFF.